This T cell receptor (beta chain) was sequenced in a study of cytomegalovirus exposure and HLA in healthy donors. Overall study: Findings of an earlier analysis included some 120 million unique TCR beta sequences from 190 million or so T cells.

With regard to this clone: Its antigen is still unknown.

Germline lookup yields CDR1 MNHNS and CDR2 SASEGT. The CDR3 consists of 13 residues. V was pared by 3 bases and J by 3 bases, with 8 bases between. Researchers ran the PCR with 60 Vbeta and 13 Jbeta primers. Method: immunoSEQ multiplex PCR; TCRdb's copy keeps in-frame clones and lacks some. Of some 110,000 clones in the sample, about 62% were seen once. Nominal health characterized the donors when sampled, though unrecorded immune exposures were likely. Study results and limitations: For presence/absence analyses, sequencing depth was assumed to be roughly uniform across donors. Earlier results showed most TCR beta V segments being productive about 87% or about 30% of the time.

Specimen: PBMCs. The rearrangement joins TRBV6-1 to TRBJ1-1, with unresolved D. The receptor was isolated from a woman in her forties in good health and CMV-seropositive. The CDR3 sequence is CASSEQQDTEAFF. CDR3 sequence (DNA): TGTGCCAGCAGTGAGCAACAAGACACTGAAGCTTTCTTT.